The 28 T cell receptor beta chains presented below share a single source sample, sequenced in a study of shared clonotypes between healthy human individuals. Only in-frame clones appear in the TCRdb table, and some are missing; sequencing was by immunoSEQ multiplex PCR. The table includes 600,000 to 800,000 clones, over 55% detected once. The sequenced sample consisted of memory CD4+ T cells sorted from blood. The subset here: CD45RA-negative fraction. Every receptor here comes from a woman in her 30s in good health.

V is TRBV5-1 and J is TRBJ2-2; a possible D gene is TRBD2 (6 bases). V was shortened by 4 bases and J by 2 bases, with 12 bases between the two germline ends. The CDR3 loop spans 15 amino acids. CDR1 and CDR2 from the germline V gene are SGHRS and YFSETQ. The CDR3 bases are TGCGCCAGCAGCACCCTAGCGAGTAACACCGGGGAGCTGTTTTTT. This sequence encodes CASSTLASNTGELFF.

The chain uses TRBV7-3 and TRBJ2-7; 8 positions match TRBD2. With V trimmed by 2 bases and J by 7 bases, 13 bases remained unmatched. CDR3 length: 16 residues. CDR1 is SGHTA, CDR2 FQGTGA, per germline. The CDR3 bases are TGTGCCAGCAGCTTAGCGGATACGGGAGGGCCAGAGGAGCAGTACTTC. It encodes CASSLADTGGPEEQYF.

V usage is TRBV19 and J usage is TRBJ2-5; 9 nucleotides match TRBD2. The germline gives CDR1 LNHDA, CDR2 SQIVND (reference sequence). V shed 7 bases, J shed 4 bases, and the junction held 10 bases outside the gene matches. This CDR3 has 15 amino acids. CDR3 amino acids: CASTVVAGVRETQYF. The CDR3 nucleotides read TGTGCCAGTACAGTGGTAGCGGGAGTCAGAGAGACCCAGTACTTC.

V usage is TRBV2 and J usage is TRBJ2-1, with 9 nucleotides matching TRBD1. The V gene end was trimmed by 6 bases and the J gene end by 2 bases; junction bases not matched to a gene: 5. CDR1 and CDR2 from the germline V gene are SNHLY and FYNNEI. The CDR3 covers 15 residues. For the CDR3, the DNA is TGTGCCAGCAGGGAGGGACAGGGAACCTACAATGAGCAGTTCTTC. The encoded protein is CASREGQGTYNEQFF.

This clone has only one observation. The rearrangement links TRBV29-1 to TRBJ1-4, with a tentative D call TRBD1 (5 bases). The V end lost 3 bases, the J end lost 8 bases, and 16 bases lay between the germline ends. CDR3 length: 14 residues. Germline CDR1 reads SQVTM; CDR2 reads ANQGSEA. Here the CDR3 DNA reads TGCAGCGTTGAGGGCAGCAGGGAGGGAGAAAAACTGTTTTTT. Encoded protein: CSVEGSREGEKLFF.

In its sample, this clone was seen many times. The chain has TRBV18 and TRBJ1-1; D is unclear. The CDR3 sequence is 12 residues long. Trimming shortened V by 6 bases and J by 0 bases, and 5 bases separated the two germline ends. Germline V gene lookup returns CDR1 KGHSH and CDR2 LQKENI. CDR3 residues: CASSAMNTEAFF. CDR3 coding DNA: TGTGCCAGCTCTGCAATGAACACTGAAGCTTTCTTT.

The count of this clone is one. This same CDR3 is encoded by further DNA sequences in the sample. This chain uses TRBV11-2 with TRBJ1-2; D is unclear. V shed 3 bases and J shed 2 bases, with 7 bases lying between them. The germline V gene encodes CDR1 SGHAT and CDR2 FQNNGV. This CDR3 is built from 13 residues. This CDR3 reads CASSFDSNYGYTF. The DNA for the CDR3 is TGTGCCAGCAGCTTCGACTCAAACTATGGCTACACCTTC.

V is TRBV19 and J is TRBJ2-7; 10 positions agree with TRBD1. The CDR3 has 13 amino acids. V lost 8 bases and J lost 3; bases outside the gene matches: 4. Germline CDR1 LNHDA, CDR2 SQIVND (reference sequence). CDR3 sequence: CASRRDRGYEQYF. CDR3 coding DNA: TGTGCCAGTCGCCGGGACAGGGGCTACGAGCAGTACTTC.

The genes are TRBV18 and TRBJ1-1, with 8 nucleotides matching TRBD1. V lost 1 base, J lost 0 bases, and 7 bases stayed unmatched. The CDR3 covers 17 residues. From germline, CDR1 is KGHSH and CDR2 LQKENI. This CDR3 reads CASSPQDRGQMNTEAFF. In DNA form, the CDR3 reads TGTGCCAGCTCACCACAAGACAGGGGACAAATGAACACTGAAGCTTTCTTT.

Many counts were recorded for this clone. This chain joins TRBV5-1 and TRBJ2-1; possibly TRBD1 or TRBD2 for D (6 bases each). V was shortened by 0 bases and J by 8 bases, with 12 bases between the two germline ends. The CDR3 length is 14 residues. Looked up from germline, CDR1 is SGHRS and CDR2 is YFSETQ. This chain's CDR3 is CASSLAYGGDEQFF. The CDR3 DNA follows: TGCGCCAGCAGCTTGGCTTACGGGGGCGATGAGCAGTTCTTC.

This clone was recorded once. The chain employs TRBV18 and TRBJ1-1; 7 bases fit TRBD1. This CDR3 spans 12 amino acids. Losses at the gene ends were 6 bases for V and 7 bases for J; bases not matched to a gene: 5. Per the germline V gene, CDR1 is KGHSH and CDR2 is LQKENI. The CDR3 region is CASSPGTVEAFF. The CDR3, as DNA: TGTGCCAGCTCTCCCGGGACAGTTGAAGCTTTCTTT.

Notes on this clone: Other DNA sequences from this sample encode an identical CDR3 as well. The CDR3 DNA sequence: TGCGCCAGCAGCCAAGACAGAAACAATCAGCCCCAGCATTTT. It specifies CASSQDRNNQPQHF. The chain is built from TRBV4-1 and TRBJ1-5; D not certain. Germline lookup yields CDR1 MGHRA and CDR2 YSYEKL. The CDR3 runs to 14 residues. V was cut by 0 bases and J by 3 bases, with 6 bases left in between.

As regards this clone: A far larger clone is just one base off, so this is likely a read error. The chain uses TRBV19 and TRBJ2-1; the D gene is possibly TRBD2 (5 bases). CDR1 is LNHDA, CDR2 SQIVND, per germline (reference sequence). The CDR3 is 13 residues long. The V end was cut by 5 bases, the J end by 9 bases, with 14 bases between. CDR3 sequence (DNA): TGTGCCAGTAGTCTCCAGAGGGTGGGTGAGCAGTTCTTC. Residues: CASSLQRVGEQFF. Combining the CDR3 with reference TRBV19 and TRBJ2-1 gives the whole variable domain DGGITQSPKYLFRKEGQNVTLSCEQNLNHDAMYWYRQDPGQGLRLIYYSQIVNDFQKGDIAEGYSVSREKKESFPLTVTSAQKNPTAFYLCASSLQRVGEQFFGPGTRLTVL.

This clone has only one observation. This chain connects TRBV7-7 to TRBJ2-7; 8 bases map to TRBD1. The CDR3 consists of 14 residues. V lost 4 bases, J lost 2 bases, and 4 bases stayed unmatched. From germline, CDR1 is SSHAT and CDR2 FNYEAQ (reference sequence). The CDR3 nucleotides read TGTGCCAGCAGCTCGTCACAGGGGGCCTACGAGCAGTACTTC. Its translation is CASSSSQGAYEQYF.

This clone was observed many times. The chain combines TRBV2 with TRBJ2-2; D is perhaps TRBD1 (5 bases). The CDR3 has 14 residues. The germline gives CDR1 SNHLY, CDR2 FYNNEI. V gave up 5 bases and J gave up 3 bases, with 10 bases separating them. CDR3: CASSSQGDTGELFF. The CDR3 nucleotides read TGTGCCAGCAGTAGCCAGGGCGACACCGGGGAGCTGTTTTTT.

This chain connects TRBV5-4 to TRBJ2-3; perhaps TRBD1 as D (6 bases). V was pared by 4 bases and J by 4 bases, with 19 bases between. The CDR3 totals 16 residues. Germline V gene data show CDR1 as SGHNT and CDR2 as YYREEE (reference sequence). CDR3 protein: CASSRRDNPGADTQYF. The CDR3 coding sequence is TGTGCCAGCAGCCGACGGGACAATCCTGGCGCAGATACGCAGTATTTT.

The genes are TRBV9 and TRBJ2-5, with 9 bases matching TRBD2. Germline CDR1 reads SGDLS; CDR2 reads YYNGEE. This CDR3 spans 14 amino acids. The V gene end was trimmed by 4 bases and the J gene end by 3 bases; junction bases not matched to a gene: 4. CDR3 loop: CASSTRLAEETQYF. CDR3 DNA: TGTGCCAGCAGCACAAGACTAGCGGAAGAGACCCAGTACTTC.

This chain links TRBV29-1 with TRBJ2-2, with D perhaps TRBD1 or TRBD2 (6 bases each). This CDR3 contains 15 residues. Germline CDR1 reads SQVTM; CDR2 reads ANQGSEA. V dropped 2 bases and J dropped 1 base, with 11 bases sitting between them. CDR3 nucleotide sequence: TGCAGCGTTGAAACGGGGGCTGTGAACACCGGGGAGCTGTTTTTT. This codes for CSVETGAVNTGELFF.

The chain links TRBV28 to TRBJ2-3; no clear D. The length of the CDR3 is 14 residues. From germline, CDR1 is MDHEN and CDR2 SYDVKM. The V gene lost 6 bases and the J gene lost 1 base, with 11 bases spanning the gap. CDR3 protein: CASSKLTGTDTQYF. For the CDR3, the DNA is TGTGCCAGCAGCAAACTTACTGGCACAGATACGCAGTATTTT.

The V call is TRBV7-9, the J call TRBJ1-2; no definite D call. Between the trimmed V and J ends, which lost 1 base and 7 bases, there was a span of 13 bases. The CDR3 runs 14 residues. Germline V lookup: CDR1 SEHNR, CDR2 FQNEAQ (reference sequence). The chain's CDR3 is CASSLEIGLGGYTF. For the CDR3, the DNA is TGTGCCAGCAGCTTAGAGATAGGCCTTGGTGGCTACACCTTC. Filled out from reference TRBV7-9 and TRBJ1-2, the complete variable domain reads DTGVSQNPRHKITKRGQNVTFRCDPISEHNRLYWYRQTLGQGPEFLTYFQNEAQLEKSRLLSDRFSAERPKGSFSTLEIQRTEQGDSAMYLCASSLEIGLGGYTFGSGTRLTVV.

The chain uses TRBV27 and TRBJ2-7, with D uncertain. The ends were cut back, 5 bases at V and 1 base at J, with 12 bases in the middle. CDR3 length: 14 residues. CDR1 is MNHEY, CDR2 SMNVEV, per germline (reference sequence). This chain's CDR3 is CASSGFRNSYEQYF. As DNA, the CDR3 is TGTGCCAGCAGTGGTTTCCGGAATTCCTACGAGCAGTACTTC.

The chain couples TRBV6-1 to TRBJ1-2, with 9 bases lining up with TRBD1. V lost 6 bases, J lost 5 bases, and 4 bases stayed unmatched. CDR3 length: 13 amino acids. CDR1 is MNHNS, CDR2 SASEGT, per germline. Here the CDR3 reads CASSVDRGYGYTF. CDR3 in DNA: TGTGCCAGCAGCGTGGACAGGGGATATGGCTACACCTTC.

The chain has TRBV19 and TRBJ1-5; no clear D gene. The CDR3 extends over 14 amino acids. Per germline, CDR1 LNHDA and CDR2 SQIVND (reference sequence). V lost 5 bases to trimming and J lost 6 bases, with 14 bases between them. The CDR3 region is CASSAWTASQPQHF. CDR3 in DNA: TGTGCCAGTAGTGCGTGGACTGCCTCTCAGCCCCAGCATTTT. Full variable domain (rest looked up from reference TRBV19 and TRBJ1-5): DGGITQSPKYLFRKEGQNVTLSCEQNLNHDAMYWYRQDPGQGLRLIYYSQIVNDFQKGDIAEGYSVSREKKESFPLTVTSAQKNPTAFYLCASSAWTASQPQHFGDGTRLSIL.

The chain recombines TRBV28 with TRBJ2-7, with TRBD1 matching 8 bases. V lost 5 bases, J lost 6 bases, and 9 bases stayed unmatched. Germline-derived CDR1 and CDR2 are MDHEN and SYDVKM. The CDR3 sequence is 14 residues long. The CDR3 sequence is CASSLDRERAEQYF. In nucleotides, the CDR3 is TGTGCCAGCAGTCTGGACAGGGAAAGGGCCGAGCAGTACTTC.

This clone was seen once. This rearrangement joins TRBV7-2 to TRBJ2-1; perhaps TRBD2 as D (6 bases). The ends were cut back, 6 bases at V and 8 bases at J, with 14 bases in the middle. CDR3 length: 13 amino acids. The germline V gene has CDR1 SGHTA and CDR2 FQGNSA. This CDR3 is CASRMAGRDEQFF. The DNA of the CDR3 is TGTGCCAGCAGGATGGCGGGACGGGATGAGCAGTTCTTC. The whole variable domain, remainder taken from reference TRBV7-2 and TRBJ2-1, is GAGVSQSPSNKVTEKGKDVELRCDPISGHTALYWYRQSLGQGLEFLIYFQGNSAPDKSGLPSDRFSAERTGGSVSTLTIQRTQQEDSAVYLCASRMAGRDEQFFGPGTRLTVL.

The chain combines TRBV27 with TRBJ1-5; 9 bases are a match to TRBD1. Germline-derived CDR1 and CDR2 are MNHEY and SMNVEV (reference sequence). V shed 5 bases and J 0 bases; nucleotides not matched to a gene: 2. The CDR3 is 15 amino acids. The CDR3: CASSRQGVSNQPQHF. The CDR3 DNA reads as TGTGCCAGCAGTAGACAGGGGGTTAGCAATCAGCCCCAGCATTTT.

This chain joins TRBV18 and TRBJ1-5, with D uncertain. This CDR3 has 14 residues. Per the germline V gene, CDR1 is KGHSH and CDR2 is LQKENI. Trimming pared 2 bases from V and 4 bases from J, leaving 9 bases between. The CDR3 DNA follows: TGTGCCAGCTCACCATTAGACCCTAATCAGCCCCAGCATTTT. It translates to CASSPLDPNQPQHF.

The genes are TRBV15 and TRBJ2-7, with TRBD2 identical over 9 bases. V shed 4 bases and J 1 base; nucleotides not matched to a gene: 8. The length of the CDR3 is 16 residues. The germline V gene encodes CDR1 LNHNV and CDR2 YYDKDF (reference sequence). The chain's CDR3 is CATSISSGTGSYEQYF. The CDR3 DNA follows: TGTGCCACCAGCATCTCTAGCGGGACGGGGTCCTACGAGCAGTACTTC.